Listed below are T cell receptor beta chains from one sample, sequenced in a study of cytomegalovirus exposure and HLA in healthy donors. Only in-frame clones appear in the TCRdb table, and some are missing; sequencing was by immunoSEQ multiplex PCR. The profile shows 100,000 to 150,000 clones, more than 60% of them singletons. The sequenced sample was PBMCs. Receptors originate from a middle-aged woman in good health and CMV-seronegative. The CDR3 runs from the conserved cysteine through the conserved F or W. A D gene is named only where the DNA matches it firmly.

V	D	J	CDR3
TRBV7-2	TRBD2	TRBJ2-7	CASSLPGGSSYEQYF
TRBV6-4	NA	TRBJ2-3	CASSDSDSSTDTQYF
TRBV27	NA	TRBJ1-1	CASSSTGGTEAFF
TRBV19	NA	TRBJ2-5	CASSIGRSETQYF
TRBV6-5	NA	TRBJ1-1	CASSYSSGSMNTEAFF
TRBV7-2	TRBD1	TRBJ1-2	CASSTPTQQGAHGYTF
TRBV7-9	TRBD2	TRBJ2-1	CASSPSGGSSYNEQFF
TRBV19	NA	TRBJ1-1	CASSILGQVGEAFF
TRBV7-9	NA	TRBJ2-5	CASSLSGERTQYF
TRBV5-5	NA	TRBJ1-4	CASSQGATNEKLFF
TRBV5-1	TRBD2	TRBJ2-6	CASSLRLAGGRTGANVLTF
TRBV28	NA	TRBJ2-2	CATSLGVLGTGELFF
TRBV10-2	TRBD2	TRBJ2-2	CASSDPLAAGTGELFF
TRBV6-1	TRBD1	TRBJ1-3	CASSETTGGGNTIYF
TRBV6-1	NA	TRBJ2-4	CASSYRANGKNSQYF
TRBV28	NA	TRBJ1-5	CASSRVPGASNQPQHF
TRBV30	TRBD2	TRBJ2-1	CAWSVWGTIPISEQFF
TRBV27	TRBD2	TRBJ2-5	CASSSQGTSQETQYF
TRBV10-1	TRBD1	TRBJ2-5	CASSRGQLGEQYF
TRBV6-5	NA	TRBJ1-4	CASSYSRFNEKLFF
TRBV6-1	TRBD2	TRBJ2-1	CASTVTSGSYNEQFF
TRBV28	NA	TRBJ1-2	CASSSPLGAGLVGYTF
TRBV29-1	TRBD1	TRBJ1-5	CSVGAGTGANHHNQPQHF
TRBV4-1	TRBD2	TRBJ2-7	CASSPIPGGPDEQYF
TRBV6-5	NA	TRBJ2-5	CASRASDRQETQYF
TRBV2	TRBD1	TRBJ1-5	CASSATGSNQPQHF
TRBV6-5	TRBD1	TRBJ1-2	CASSFTGTGGAGYTF
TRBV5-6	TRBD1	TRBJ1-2	CASSRGDSPYGYTF
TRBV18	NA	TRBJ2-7	CASSPDQGGVSEQYF
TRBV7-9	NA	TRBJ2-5	CASSPHRGTQETQYF
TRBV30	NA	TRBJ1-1	CAWSVLEGFEAFF
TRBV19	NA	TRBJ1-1	CASSSEGKGNTEAFF
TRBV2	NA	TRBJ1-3	CASRAGRLSSGNTIYF
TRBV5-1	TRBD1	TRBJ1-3	CASSPGTEGNTIYF
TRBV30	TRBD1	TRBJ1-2	CAWSHGTGSGYTF
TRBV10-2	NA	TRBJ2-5	CASKVSLEGTQYF
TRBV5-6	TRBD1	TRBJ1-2	CASSRATGVSYGYTF
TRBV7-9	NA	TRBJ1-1	CASSLQSEAFF
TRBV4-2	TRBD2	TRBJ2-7	CASSQEFSGGRYEQYF
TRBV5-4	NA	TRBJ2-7	CASSFGGQSYEQYF
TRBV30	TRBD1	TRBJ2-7	CAWSAGGYEQYF
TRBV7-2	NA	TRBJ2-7	CASSPLRGGEQYF
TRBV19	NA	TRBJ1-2	CASNQDTTKENGYTF
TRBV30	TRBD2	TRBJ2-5	CAWSASGKETQYF
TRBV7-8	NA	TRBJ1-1	CASSLQGVSEAFF
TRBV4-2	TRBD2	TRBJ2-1	CASSQDWLAGNEQFF
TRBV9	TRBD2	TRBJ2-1	CASSRPPSGRGNEQFF
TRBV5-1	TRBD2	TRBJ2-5	CASSSTSGSVRETQYF
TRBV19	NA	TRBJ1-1	CASSIAPSYANTEAFF
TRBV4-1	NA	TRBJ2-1	CASSHSNNEQFF
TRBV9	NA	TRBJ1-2	CASSARGFNYGYTF
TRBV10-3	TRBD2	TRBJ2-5	CAISESGRRQYF
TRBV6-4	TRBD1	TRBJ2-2	CASRGQGDTGELFF
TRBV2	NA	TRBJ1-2	CASSPREASSGYTF
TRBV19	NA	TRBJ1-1	CASSTGNTEAFF
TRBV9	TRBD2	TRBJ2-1	CASSVGGAGGDNEQFF
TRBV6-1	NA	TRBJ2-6	CASSLRGSGANVLTF